The 18 T cell receptor beta chains listed next were all sequenced from one sample in a study of OX40 agonist ivuxolimab in advanced cancers. The table came from immunoSEQ multiplex PCR; TCRdb's copy has only in-frame clones and leaves some out. The data show about 38,000 clones, approximately 80% seen once. Sequencing was performed on CD4+ or CD8+ T cells sorted from blood, taken in a trial of the OX40 agonist ivuxolimab. These receptors all come from an adult with an advanced solid tumor such as melanoma, head and neck, liver or kidney cancer.

V and J are TRBV10-3 and TRBJ1-6; the match to TRBD1 covers 8 bases. The CDR3 contains 13 residues. V lost 4 bases, J lost 7 bases, and 0 bases stayed unmatched. Looked up from germline, CDR1 is ENHRY and CDR2 is SYGVKD. The chain's CDR3 is CAISAGGNSPLHF. The DNA for the CDR3 is TGTGCCATCAGTGCAGGGGGCAATTCACCCCTCCACTTT.

This sequence joins TRBV11-2 and TRBJ2-7; D gene uncertain. The length of the CDR3 is 11 residues. CDR1 is SGHAT, CDR2 FQNNGV, per germline. V lost 1 base and J 9 bases, leaving 7 bases between the germline ends. CDR3 residues: CASSLGGLQYF. The CDR3 coding sequence is TGTGCCAGCAGCTTAGGCGGTCTGCAGTACTTC.

V usage is TRBV27 and J usage is TRBJ1-5, with D possibly being TRBD1 (5 bases). Germline lookup yields CDR1 MNHEY and CDR2 SMNVEV (reference sequence). The CDR3 is 14 residues long. V was shortened by 4 bases and J by 9 bases, with 16 bases between the two germline ends. CDR3 amino acids: CASSSYRQASPQHF. As DNA, the CDR3 is TGTGCCAGCAGTTCCTACAGGCAAGCATCGCCCCAGCATTTT.

This rearrangement joins TRBV1 to TRBJ2-1; the D call TRBD2 from the table was never checked on the DNA. TRBV1 is listed as a pseudogene. The CDR3 spans 16 residues. The CDR3 sequence: CTSSLMSGIATNEQFF. The CDR3 region has the DNA TGCACCAGCAGCCTTATGTCCGGGATAGCCACAAATGAGCAGTTCTTC.

In the case of this clone: Within the sample, other DNA sequences also encode this same CDR3. The chain joins TRBV5-1 to TRBJ2-5; TRBD1 matches at 7 bases. The CDR3 is 14 amino acids. The germline V gene has CDR1 SGHRS and CDR2 YFSETQ. J gave up 1 base and V 4 bases, and 4 bases lay outside the gene matches. The DNA for the CDR3 is TGCGCCAGCAGCCCCGGGACAGCCCAAGAGACCCAGTACTTC. The encoded protein is CASSPGTAQETQYF.

The rearrangement links TRBV10-3 to TRBJ2-3; D might be TRBD2 (5 bases). Trimming shortened V by 8 bases and J by 1 base, and 7 bases separated the two germline ends. The CDR3 loop spans 12 amino acids. Per germline, CDR1 ENHRY and CDR2 SYGVKD. As DNA, the CDR3 is TGTGCCATCGGAGGAGGCACAGATACGCAGTATTTT. The encoded protein is CAIGGGTDTQYF.

V gene TRBV19 combines with J gene TRBJ1-3, with a weak D call TRBD1 (6 bases). V shed 3 bases and J shed 0 bases, with 15 bases lying between them. The CDR3 runs 17 residues. The germline V gene encodes CDR1 LNHDA and CDR2 SQIVND (reference sequence). CDR3 nucleotides: TGTGCCAGTAGTATTCCGGGGACATATGGCTCTGGAAACACCATATATTTT. It is translated as CASSIPGTYGSGNTIYF.

As DNA, the CDR3 is TGTGCCAGCAGCGACAAGGGCCTAGCGGGGGATACGCAGTATTTT. Protein: CASSDKGLAGDTQYF. The rearrangement uses TRBV9 and TRBJ2-3; 9 positions agree with TRBD2. This CDR3 spans 15 amino acids. Looked up from germline, CDR1 is SGDLS and CDR2 is YYNGEE. After removal of 3 bases from V and 6 bases from J, the junction contained 8 bases not matched to a gene.

The chain uses TRBV28 and TRBJ2-7; possible D gene TRBD1, 6 bases. The germline CDR1 and CDR2 sequences are MDHEN and SYDVKM. The CDR3 extends over 14 amino acids. V was shortened by 8 bases and J by 3 bases, with 17 bases between the two germline ends. CDR3 sequence reads: CASWEGTRYYEQYF. The DNA for the CDR3 is TGTGCCAGCTGGGAAGGGACACGGTACTACGAGCAGTACTTC.

V and J are TRBV18 and TRBJ1-2; D not certain. In germline, CDR1 is KGHSH, CDR2 LQKENI. V dropped 2 bases and J dropped 3 bases, with 7 bases sitting between them. The CDR3 contains 13 residues. The CDR3 sequence is CASSPGRDYGYTF. CDR3 coding DNA: TGTGCCAGCTCACCAGGAAGGGACTATGGCTACACCTTC.

The chain employs TRBV6-5 and TRBJ1-5; D is perhaps TRBD1 (5 bases). The V and J ends lost 8 bases and 4 bases respectively, with 18 bases between them. CDR3 length: 15 amino acids. CDR1 is MNHEY, CDR2 SVGAGI, per germline. In nucleotides, the CDR3 is TGTGCCAGCCGTTCGGGGCGAGCGAGAAATCAGCCCCAGCATTTT. Residues: CASRSGRARNQPQHF.

On this clone: At the DNA level, this CDR3 is encoded by other sequences in the same sample as well. This chain joins TRBV19 and TRBJ1-2; 9 nucleotides match TRBD1. With V trimmed by 7 bases and J by 3 bases, 9 bases remained unmatched. Germline V CDR1 and CDR2: LNHDA, SQIVND (reference sequence). The CDR3 extends over 15 amino acids. Here the CDR3 reads CASKDRGKRDYGYTF. CDR3 sequence (DNA): TGTGCCAGTAAGGACAGGGGAAAAAGGGACTATGGCTACACCTTC.

The chain carries TRBV10-1 and TRBJ2-2, with D unresolved. The CDR3 loop spans 14 amino acids. Trimming removed 8 bases from V and 0 bases from J, with 10 bases in between. The V gene's germline CDR1 is WNHNN and CDR2 SYGVQD (reference sequence). The chain's CDR3 is CASGDDPNTGELFF. CDR3 nucleotide sequence: TGCGCCAGCGGCGACGATCCGAACACCGGGGAGCTGTTTTTT.

This chain links TRBV5-6 with TRBJ2-7, with TRBD1 matching 8 bases. With 4 bases clipped from V and 2 bases from J, the junction kept 14 bases outside the gene matches. From germline, CDR1 is SGHDT and CDR2 YYEEEE. The CDR3 length is 17 residues. The CDR3 sequence is CASSLGWTGFSPYEQYF. The CDR3 coding sequence is TGTGCCAGCAGCCTGGGCTGGACAGGGTTCAGTCCCTACGAGCAGTACTTC.

This chain connects TRBV27 to TRBJ1-5, with D tentatively TRBD1 (5 bases). CDR1 MNHEY and CDR2 SMNVEV come from the germline V gene (reference sequence). This CDR3 contains 12 residues. V lost 8 bases, J lost 6 bases, and 11 bases lay in between. The CDR3 coding sequence is TGTGCCAGCCAGGGTTCGGGTCAGCCCCAGCATTTT. Amino acid sequence: CASQGSGQPQHF.

V is TRBV13 and J is TRBJ2-5, with 10 bases lining up with TRBD1. Germline V gene sequence: CDR1 PRHDT, CDR2 FYEKMQ (reference sequence). The CDR3 has 15 amino acids. With V trimmed by 2 bases and J by 3 bases, 3 bases remained unmatched. The CDR3 spells CASSLRTGGEETQYF. The CDR3 DNA reads as TGTGCCAGCAGCTTAAGGACAGGGGGGGAAGAGACCCAGTACTTC. Full variable domain (rest looked up from reference TRBV13 and TRBJ2-5): AAGVIQSPRHLIKEKRETATLKCYPIPRHDTVYWYQQGPGQDPQFLISFYEKMQSDKGSIPDRFSAQQFSDYHSELNMSSLELGDSALYFCASSLRTGGEETQYFGPGTRLLVL.

As DNA, the CDR3 is TGTGCCAGCATCGGGACAGGGGGCCGCACAGATACGCAGTATTTT. It codes for CASIGTGGRTDTQYF. The V gene is TRBV2, the J gene TRBJ2-3, with TRBD1 matching 12 bases. CDR3 length: 15 residues. CDR1 SNHLY and CDR2 FYNNEI come from the germline V gene. V lost 7 bases, J lost 1 base, and 3 bases stayed unmatched.

The chain carries TRBV6-5 and TRBJ1-2; a weak D match, TRBD1 (5 bases). This CDR3 contains 13 residues. In germline, CDR1 is MNHEY, CDR2 SVGAGI. Trimming took off 6 bases at V and 3 bases at J, with 11 bases between the two ends. The CDR3 DNA reads as TGTGCCAGCAGCCTCAGGGTGGACTATGGCTACACCTTC. Amino acid sequence: CASSLRVDYGYTF.